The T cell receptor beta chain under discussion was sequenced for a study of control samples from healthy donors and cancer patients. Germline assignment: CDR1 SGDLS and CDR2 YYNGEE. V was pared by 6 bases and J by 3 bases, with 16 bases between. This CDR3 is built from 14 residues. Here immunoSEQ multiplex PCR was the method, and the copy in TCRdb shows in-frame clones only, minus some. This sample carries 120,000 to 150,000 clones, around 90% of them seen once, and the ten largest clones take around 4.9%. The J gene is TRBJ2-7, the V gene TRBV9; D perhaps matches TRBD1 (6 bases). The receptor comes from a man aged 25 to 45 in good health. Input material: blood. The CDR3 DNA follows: TGTGCCAGCACCCCAGGGGCGGCCAACTACGAGCAGTACTTC. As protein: CASTPGAANYEQYF.